This entry is about one TCR beta chain. What it binds is not known. The sample is drawn from a study of cytomegalovirus exposure and HLA in healthy donors. Study-level background: A subsequent analysis reported that the roughly 120 validation repertoires were produced on the same platform that had also been used for the 600 to 700 first-cohort repertoires. Study-level findings and limits: Clusters of TCRs from the first cohort tended to co-occur in the 95 to 150 validation repertoires (as a later analysis found).

V was pared by 1 base and J by 6 bases, with 16 bases between. This CDR3 region has 15 residues. From germline, CDR1 is SGHDN and CDR2 FVKESK. The repertoire was sequenced with immunoSEQ multiplex PCR; TCRdb's copy has only in-frame clones and lacks some. The sample shows 120,000 or so clones, more than 75% of them seen only once. This chain connects TRBV14 to TRBJ2-7; D is perhaps TRBD1 (6 bases). The sample comprised PBMCs. The TCR comes from a woman aged 25-40 years in good health and CMV-seronegative. The CDR3 spells CASSQVEGRGTEQYF. Written as DNA, the CDR3 is TGTGCCAGCAGCCAAGTCGAGGGCAGGGGCACCGAGCAGTACTTC.